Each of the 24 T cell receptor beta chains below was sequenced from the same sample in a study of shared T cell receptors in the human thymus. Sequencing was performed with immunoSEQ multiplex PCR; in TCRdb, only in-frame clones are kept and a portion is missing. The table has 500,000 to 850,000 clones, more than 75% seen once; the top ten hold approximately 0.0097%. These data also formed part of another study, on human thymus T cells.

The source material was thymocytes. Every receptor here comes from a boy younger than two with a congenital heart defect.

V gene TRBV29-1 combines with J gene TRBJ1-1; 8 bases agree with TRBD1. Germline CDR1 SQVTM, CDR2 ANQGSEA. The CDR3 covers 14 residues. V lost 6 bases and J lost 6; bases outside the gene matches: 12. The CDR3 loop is CSVHQGAGFAEAFF. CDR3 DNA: TGCAGCGTCCACCAGGGGGCCGGGTTCGCTGAAGCTTTCTTT.

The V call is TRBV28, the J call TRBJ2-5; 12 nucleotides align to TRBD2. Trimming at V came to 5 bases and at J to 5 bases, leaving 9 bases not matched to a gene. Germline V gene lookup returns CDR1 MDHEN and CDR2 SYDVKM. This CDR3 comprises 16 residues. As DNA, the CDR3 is TGTGCCAGCAGTCCGCGACTAGCGGGAGTCGCGGAGACCCAGTACTTC. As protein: CASSPRLAGVAETQYF.

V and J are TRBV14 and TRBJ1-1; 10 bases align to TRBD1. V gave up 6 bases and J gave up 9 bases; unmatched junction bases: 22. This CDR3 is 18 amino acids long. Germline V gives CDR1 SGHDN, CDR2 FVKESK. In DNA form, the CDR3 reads TGTGCCAGCAGACAGACAGGGGGCGCCCCCGTGGACGAACACCAAGCTTTCTTT. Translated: CASRQTGGAPVDEHQAFF.

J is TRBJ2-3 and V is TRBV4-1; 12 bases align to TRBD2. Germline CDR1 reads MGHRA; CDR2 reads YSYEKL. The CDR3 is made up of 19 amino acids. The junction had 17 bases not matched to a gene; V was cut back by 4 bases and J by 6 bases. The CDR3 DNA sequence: TGCGCCAGCAGCCCCCCTAGCGGGGGGGCCGGAGAAATGTTGGATACGCAGTATTTT. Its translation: CASSPPSGGAGEMLDTQYF.

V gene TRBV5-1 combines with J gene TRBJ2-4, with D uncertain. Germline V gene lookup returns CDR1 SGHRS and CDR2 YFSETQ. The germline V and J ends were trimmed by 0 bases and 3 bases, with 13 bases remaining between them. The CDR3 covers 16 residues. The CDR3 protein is CASSLGSGRSKNIQYF. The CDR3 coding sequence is TGCGCCAGCAGCTTGGGGTCTGGTAGGAGCAAAAACATTCAGTACTTC.

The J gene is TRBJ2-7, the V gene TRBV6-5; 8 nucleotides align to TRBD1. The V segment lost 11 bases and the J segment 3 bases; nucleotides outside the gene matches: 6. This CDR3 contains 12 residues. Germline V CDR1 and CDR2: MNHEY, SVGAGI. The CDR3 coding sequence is TGTGCCGTCGGACAGGGACTCTACGAGCAGTACTTC. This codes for CAVGQGLYEQYF.

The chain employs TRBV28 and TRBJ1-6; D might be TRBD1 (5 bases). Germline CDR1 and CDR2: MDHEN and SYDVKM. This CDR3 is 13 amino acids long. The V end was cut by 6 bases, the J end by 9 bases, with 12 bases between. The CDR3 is CASRGGGSSPLHF. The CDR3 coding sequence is TGTGCCAGCAGGGGGGGTGGCAGTTCACCCCTCCACTTT.

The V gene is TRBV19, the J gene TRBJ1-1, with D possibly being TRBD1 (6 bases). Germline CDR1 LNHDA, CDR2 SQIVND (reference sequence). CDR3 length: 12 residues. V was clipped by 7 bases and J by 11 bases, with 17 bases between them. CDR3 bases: TGTGCCAGTACCGATGGGTACAGGGAGGCTTTCTTT. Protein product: CASTDGYREAFF.

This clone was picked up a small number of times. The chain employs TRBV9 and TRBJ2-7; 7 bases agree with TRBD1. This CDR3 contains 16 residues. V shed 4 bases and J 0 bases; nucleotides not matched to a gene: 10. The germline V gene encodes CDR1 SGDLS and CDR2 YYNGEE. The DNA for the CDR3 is TGTGCCAGCAGCCCCCAACCGGGACAGAACTCCTACGAGCAGTACTTC. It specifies CASSPQPGQNSYEQYF.

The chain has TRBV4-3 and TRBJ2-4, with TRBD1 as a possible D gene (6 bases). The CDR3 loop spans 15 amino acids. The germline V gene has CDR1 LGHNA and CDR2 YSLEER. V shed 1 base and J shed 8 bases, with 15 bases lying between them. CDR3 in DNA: TGCGCCAGCAGCCAAGGCAACAGGGACGGGGACATTCAGTACTTC. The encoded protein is CASSQGNRDGDIQYF.

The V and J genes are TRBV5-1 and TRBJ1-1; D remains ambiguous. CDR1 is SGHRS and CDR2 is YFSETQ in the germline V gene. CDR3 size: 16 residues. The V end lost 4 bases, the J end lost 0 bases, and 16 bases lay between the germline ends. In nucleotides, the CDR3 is TGCGCCAGCAGCCATTGGCCGGGAGGTATGAACACTGAAGCTTTCTTT. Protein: CASSHWPGGMNTEAFF.

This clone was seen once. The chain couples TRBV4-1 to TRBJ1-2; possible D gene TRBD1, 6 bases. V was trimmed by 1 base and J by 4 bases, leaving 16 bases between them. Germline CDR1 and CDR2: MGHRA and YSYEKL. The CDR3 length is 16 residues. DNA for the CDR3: TGCGCCAGCAGCCAAGTAAATAGTCAGGGGTTCTATGGCTACACCTTC. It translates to CASSQVNSQGFYGYTF.

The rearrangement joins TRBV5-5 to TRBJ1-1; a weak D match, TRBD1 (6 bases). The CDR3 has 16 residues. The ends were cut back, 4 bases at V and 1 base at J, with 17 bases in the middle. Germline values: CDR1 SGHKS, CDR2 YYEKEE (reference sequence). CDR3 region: CASSRPGVDANTEAFF. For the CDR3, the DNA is TGTGCCAGCAGCAGGCCAGGGGTCGACGCGAACACTGAAGCTTTCTTT.

The CDR3 reads CASSGGWNEQFF. DNA for the CDR3: TGTGCCAGCAGTGGAGGGTGGAATGAGCAGTTCTTC. J is TRBJ2-1 and V is TRBV25-1, with D maybe TRBD2 (5 bases). The CDR3 length is 12 residues. Germline CDR1 reads MGHDK; CDR2 reads SYGVNS. V lost 4 bases to trimming and J lost 7 bases, with 8 bases between them.

The CDR3 loop is CASRHADFVRYGYTF. The CDR3 DNA reads as TGTGCCAGCAGACACGCGGACTTTGTGAGGTATGGCTACACCTTC. The chain has TRBV28 and TRBJ1-2; D gene ambiguous. This CDR3 is 15 amino acids long. V lost 6 bases and J lost 5, with 19 bases in between. Germline CDR1 is MDHEN and CDR2 is SYDVKM.

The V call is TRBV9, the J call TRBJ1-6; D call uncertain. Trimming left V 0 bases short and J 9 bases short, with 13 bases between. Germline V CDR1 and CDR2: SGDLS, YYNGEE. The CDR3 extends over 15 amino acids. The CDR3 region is CASSVATGWGSPLHF. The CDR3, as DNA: TGTGCCAGCAGCGTAGCTACGGGATGGGGTTCACCCCTCCACTTT.

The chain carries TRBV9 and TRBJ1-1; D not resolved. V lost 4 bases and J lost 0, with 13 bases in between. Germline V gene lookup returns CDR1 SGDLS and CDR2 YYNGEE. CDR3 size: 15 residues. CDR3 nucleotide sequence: TGTGCCAGCAGCCCTCCGACACAAGTGAACACTGAAGCTTTCTTT. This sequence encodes CASSPPTQVNTEAFF.

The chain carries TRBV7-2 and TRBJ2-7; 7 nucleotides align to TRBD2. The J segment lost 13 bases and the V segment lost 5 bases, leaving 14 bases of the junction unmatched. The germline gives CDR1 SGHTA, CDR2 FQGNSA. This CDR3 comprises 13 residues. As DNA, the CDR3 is TGTGCCAGCAGCCCCGGACTAGGAGGGGTCCTTTACTTC. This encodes CASSPGLGGVLYF.

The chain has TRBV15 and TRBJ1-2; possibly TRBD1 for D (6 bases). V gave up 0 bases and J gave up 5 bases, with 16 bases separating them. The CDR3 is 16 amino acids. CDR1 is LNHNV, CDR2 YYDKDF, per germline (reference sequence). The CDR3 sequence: CATSRELDMGAYGYTF. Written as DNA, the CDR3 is TGTGCCACCAGCAGAGAATTGGACATGGGGGCATATGGCTACACCTTC.

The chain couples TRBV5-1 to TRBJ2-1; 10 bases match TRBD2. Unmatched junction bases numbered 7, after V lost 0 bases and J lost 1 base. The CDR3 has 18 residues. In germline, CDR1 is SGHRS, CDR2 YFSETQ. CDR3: CASSLEALAGESYNEQFF. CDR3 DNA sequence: TGCGCCAGCAGCTTGGAAGCGCTAGCGGGAGAGTCCTACAATGAGCAGTTCTTC.

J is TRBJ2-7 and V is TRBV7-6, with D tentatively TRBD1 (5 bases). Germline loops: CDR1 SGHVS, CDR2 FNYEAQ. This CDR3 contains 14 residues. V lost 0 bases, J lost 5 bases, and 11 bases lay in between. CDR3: CASSLARAHHEQYF. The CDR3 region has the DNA TGTGCCAGCAGCTTAGCCAGGGCACACCACGAGCAGTACTTC.

The DNA for the CDR3 is TGTGCCAGCTGCTGGGCCCCGGTGACCGGGGAGCTGTTTTTT. Its protein product is CASCWAPVTGELFF. This rearrangement joins TRBV10-3 to TRBJ2-2; D uncertain. Germline V lookup: CDR1 ENHRY, CDR2 SYGVKD. V lost 10 bases and J 5 bases, leaving 17 bases between the germline ends. This CDR3 comprises 14 residues.

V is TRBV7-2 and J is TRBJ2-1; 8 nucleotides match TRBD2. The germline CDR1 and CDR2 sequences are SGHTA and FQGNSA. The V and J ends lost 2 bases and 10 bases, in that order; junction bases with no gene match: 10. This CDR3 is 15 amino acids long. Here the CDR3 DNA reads TGTGCCAGCAGCTTAAAGAGCGGGGGACCACAGGAGCAGTTCTTC. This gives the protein CASSLKSGGPQEQFF.

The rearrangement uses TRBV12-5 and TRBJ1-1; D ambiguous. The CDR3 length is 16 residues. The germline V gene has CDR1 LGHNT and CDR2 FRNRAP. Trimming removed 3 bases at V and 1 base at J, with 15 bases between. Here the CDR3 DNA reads TGTGCTAGTGGTTTTCTAACGACGGGAGCGAACACTGAAGCTTTCTTT. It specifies CASGFLTTGANTEAFF. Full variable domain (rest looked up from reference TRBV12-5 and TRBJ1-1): DARVTQTPRHKVTEMGQEVTMRCQPILGHNTVFWYRQTMMQGLELLAYFRNRAPLDDSGMPKDRFSAEMPDATLATLKIQPSEPRDSAVYFCASGFLTTGANTEAFFGQGTRLTVV.